The entry below describes one TCR beta chain. This specimen belongs to a study of preoperative IRX-2 immunotherapy in early breast cancer. The treatment: preoperative locoregional IRX-2 cytokine immunotherapy. Preoperative locoregional IRX-2 cytokine immunotherapy was tested in the phase Ib source study. Assay: immunoSEQ multiplex PCR; the TCRdb copy retains only in-frame clones and omits some. Of around 25,000 clones in the sample, 80% to 90% were seen once. The source is a human donor with breast cancer. Material: tumor tissue, obtained after IRX-2 immunotherapy.

This chain's CDR3 is CASSETWAPSTEAFF. CDR3 bases: TGTGCCAGCAGTGAAACTTGGGCACCGAGCACTGAAGCTTTCTTT. The chain employs TRBV6-1 and TRBJ1-1; D call uncertain. The germline CDR1 and CDR2 sequences are MNHNS and SASEGT. V lost 2 bases and J 4 bases, leaving 14 bases between the germline ends. There are 15 residues in the CDR3.